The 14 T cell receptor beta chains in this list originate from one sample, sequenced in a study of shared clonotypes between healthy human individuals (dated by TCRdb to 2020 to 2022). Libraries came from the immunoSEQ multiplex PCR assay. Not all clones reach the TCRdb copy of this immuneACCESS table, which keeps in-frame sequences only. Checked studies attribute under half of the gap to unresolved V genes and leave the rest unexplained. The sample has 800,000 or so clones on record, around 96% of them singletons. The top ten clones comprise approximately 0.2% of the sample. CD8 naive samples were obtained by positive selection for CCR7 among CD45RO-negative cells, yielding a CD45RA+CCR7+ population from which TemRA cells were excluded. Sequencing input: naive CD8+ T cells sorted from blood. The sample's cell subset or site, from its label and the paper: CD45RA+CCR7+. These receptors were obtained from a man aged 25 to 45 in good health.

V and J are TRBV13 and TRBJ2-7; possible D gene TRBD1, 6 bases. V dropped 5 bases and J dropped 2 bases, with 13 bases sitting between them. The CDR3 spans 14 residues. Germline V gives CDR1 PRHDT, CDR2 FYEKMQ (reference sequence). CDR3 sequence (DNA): TGTGCCAGCAGCGCCACCAGGGGCCCCTACGAGCAGTACTTC. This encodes CASSATRGPYEQYF.

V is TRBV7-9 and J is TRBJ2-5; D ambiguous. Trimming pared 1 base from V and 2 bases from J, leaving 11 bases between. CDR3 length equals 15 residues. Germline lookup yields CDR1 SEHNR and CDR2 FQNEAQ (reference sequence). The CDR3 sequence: CASSLGPLLQETQYF. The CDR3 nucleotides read TGTGCCAGCAGCTTAGGGCCCTTGTTGCAAGAGACCCAGTACTTC. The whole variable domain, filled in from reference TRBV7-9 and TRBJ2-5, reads DTGVSQNPRHKITKRGQNVTFRCDPISEHNRLYWYRQTLGQGPEFLTYFQNEAQLEKSRLLSDRFSAERPKGSFSTLEIQRTEQGDSAMYLCASSLGPLLQETQYFGPGTRLLVL.

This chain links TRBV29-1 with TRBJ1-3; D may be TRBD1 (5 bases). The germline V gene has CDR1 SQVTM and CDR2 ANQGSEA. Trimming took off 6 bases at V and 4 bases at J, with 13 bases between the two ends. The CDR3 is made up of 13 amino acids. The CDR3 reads CSVRTGIGNTIYF. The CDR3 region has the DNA TGCAGCGTGAGAACAGGAATCGGAAACACCATATATTTT.

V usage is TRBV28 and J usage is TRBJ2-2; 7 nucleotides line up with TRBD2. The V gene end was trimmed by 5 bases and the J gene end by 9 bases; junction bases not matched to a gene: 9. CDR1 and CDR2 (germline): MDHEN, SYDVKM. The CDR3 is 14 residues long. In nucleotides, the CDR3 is TGTGCCAGCAGTGAGCGGGAATTGATACGGGAGCTGTTTTTT. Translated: CASSERELIRELFF.

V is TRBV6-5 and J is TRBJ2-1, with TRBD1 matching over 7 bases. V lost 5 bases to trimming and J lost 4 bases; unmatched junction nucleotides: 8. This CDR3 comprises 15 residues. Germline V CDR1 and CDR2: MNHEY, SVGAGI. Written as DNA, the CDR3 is TGTGCCAGCAGTCCGGACAGGTTAATATACAATGAGCAGTTCTTC. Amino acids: CASSPDRLIYNEQFF.

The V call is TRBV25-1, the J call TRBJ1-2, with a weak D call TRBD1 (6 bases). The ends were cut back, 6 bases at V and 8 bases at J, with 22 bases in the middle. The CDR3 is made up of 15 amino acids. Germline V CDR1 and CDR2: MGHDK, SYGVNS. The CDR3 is CASRIPGQDLGGYTF. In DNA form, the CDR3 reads TGTGCCAGCAGAATTCCGGGACAAGACTTGGGAGGCTACACCTTC.

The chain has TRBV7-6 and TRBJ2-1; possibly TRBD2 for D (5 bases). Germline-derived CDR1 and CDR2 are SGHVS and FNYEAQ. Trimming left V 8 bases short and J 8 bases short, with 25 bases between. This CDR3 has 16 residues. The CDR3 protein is CASEAPGGRRGYEQFF. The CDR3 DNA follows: TGTGCCAGCGAGGCCCCCGGAGGCCGGCGAGGGTATGAGCAGTTCTTC. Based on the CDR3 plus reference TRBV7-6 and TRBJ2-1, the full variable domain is GAGVSQSPRYKVTKRGQDVALRCDPISGHVSLYWYRQALGQGPEFLTYFNYEAQQDKSGLPNDRFSAERPEGSISTLTIQRTEQRDSAMYRCASEAPGGRRGYEQFFGPGTRLTVL.

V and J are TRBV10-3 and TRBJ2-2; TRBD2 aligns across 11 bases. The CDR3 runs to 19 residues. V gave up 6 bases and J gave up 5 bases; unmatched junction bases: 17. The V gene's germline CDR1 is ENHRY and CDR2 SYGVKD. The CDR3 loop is CAIRPPNSGRAIKTGELFF. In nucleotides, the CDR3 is TGTGCCATCAGGCCCCCCAATAGCGGGAGGGCCATTAAGACCGGGGAGCTGTTTTTT.

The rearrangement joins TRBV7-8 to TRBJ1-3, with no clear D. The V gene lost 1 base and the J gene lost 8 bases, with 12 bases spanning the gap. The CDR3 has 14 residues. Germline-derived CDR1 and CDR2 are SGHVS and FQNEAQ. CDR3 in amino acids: CASSLGRERDTIYF. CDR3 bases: TGTGCCAGCAGCTTAGGTCGGGAGCGGGACACCATATATTTT.

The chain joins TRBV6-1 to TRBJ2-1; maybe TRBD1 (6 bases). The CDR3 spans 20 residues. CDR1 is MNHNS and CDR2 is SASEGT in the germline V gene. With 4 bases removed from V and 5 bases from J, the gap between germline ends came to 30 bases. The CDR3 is CASSGHPGQSLDSGDNEQFF. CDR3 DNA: TGTGCCAGCAGTGGACATCCGGGACAATCCTTGGATAGTGGAGACAATGAGCAGTTCTTC.

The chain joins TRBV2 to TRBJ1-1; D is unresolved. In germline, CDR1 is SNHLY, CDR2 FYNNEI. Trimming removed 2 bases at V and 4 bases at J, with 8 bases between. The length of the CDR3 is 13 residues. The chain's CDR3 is CASSEWKGTEAFF. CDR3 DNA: TGTGCCAGCAGTGAATGGAAGGGCACTGAAGCTTTCTTT.

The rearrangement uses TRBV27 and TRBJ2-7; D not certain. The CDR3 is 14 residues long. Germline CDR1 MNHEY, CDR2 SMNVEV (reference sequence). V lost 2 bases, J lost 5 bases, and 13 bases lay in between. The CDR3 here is CASSLRQAQDEQYF. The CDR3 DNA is TGTGCCAGCAGTTTAAGACAAGCTCAGGACGAGCAGTACTTC.

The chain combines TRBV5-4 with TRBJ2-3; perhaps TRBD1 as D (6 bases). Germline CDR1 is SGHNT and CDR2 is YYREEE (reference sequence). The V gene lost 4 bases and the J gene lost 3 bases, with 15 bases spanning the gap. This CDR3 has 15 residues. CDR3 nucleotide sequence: TGTGCCAGCAGCGACCTGACAGGTTTAACAGATACGCAGTATTTT. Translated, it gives CASSDLTGLTDTQYF.

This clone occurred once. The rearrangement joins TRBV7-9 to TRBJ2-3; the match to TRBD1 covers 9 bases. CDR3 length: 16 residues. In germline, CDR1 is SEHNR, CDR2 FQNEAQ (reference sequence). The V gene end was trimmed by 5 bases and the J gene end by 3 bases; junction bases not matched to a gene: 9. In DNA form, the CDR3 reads TGTGCCAGCAGCCGCACCGGGACAGGGAAGACAGATACGCAGTATTTT. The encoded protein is CASSRTGTGKTDTQYF.